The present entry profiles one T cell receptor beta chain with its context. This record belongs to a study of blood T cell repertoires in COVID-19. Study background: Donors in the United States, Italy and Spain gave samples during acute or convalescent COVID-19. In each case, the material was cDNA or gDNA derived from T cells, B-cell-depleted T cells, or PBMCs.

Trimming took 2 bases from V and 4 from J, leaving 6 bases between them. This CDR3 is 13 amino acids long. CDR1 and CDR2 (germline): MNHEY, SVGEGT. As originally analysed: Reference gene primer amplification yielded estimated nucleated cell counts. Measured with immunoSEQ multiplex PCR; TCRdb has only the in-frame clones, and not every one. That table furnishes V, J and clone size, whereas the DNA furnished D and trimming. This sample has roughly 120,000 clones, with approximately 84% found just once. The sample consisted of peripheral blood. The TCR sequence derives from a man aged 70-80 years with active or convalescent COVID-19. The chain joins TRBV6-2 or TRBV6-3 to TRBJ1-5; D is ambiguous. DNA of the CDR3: TGTGCCAGCAGTTACGTACGGAATCAGCCCCAGCATTTT. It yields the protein CASSYVRNQPQHF.